The 31 T cell receptor beta chains below all came from one sample that was sequenced in a study of vaccination effects on CD4 cells after COVID-19. Before sequencing took place, the ViraFEST assay used viral peptide pools to expand antigen-specific CD4+ T cells. The culture ran for approximately 9 days before CD4+ T cells were isolated. PCR-confirmed SARS-CoV-2 infection occurred in the person between March and December 2020. Which antigens these TCRs recognize remains unknown. Produced via immunoSEQ multiplex PCR; TCRdb's table is partial and in-frame only. Of about 24,000 clones listed, less than 85% are singletons. The sequencing here drew on CD4+ T cells from PBMCs cultured with SARS-CoV-2 spike peptides, taken before COVID-19 vaccination. The receptors were gathered from a human donor who had a prior SARS-CoV-2 infection.

The gene calls are TRBV4-1 and TRBJ1-2, with D uncertain. V lost 7 bases, J lost 4 bases, and 19 bases lay in between. Germline assignment: CDR1 MGHRA and CDR2 YSYEKL. The CDR3 is 15 residues long. CDR3 loop: CASTQREGEVYGYTF. DNA for the CDR3: TGCGCCAGCACGCAAAGGGAGGGTGAGGTCTATGGCTACACCTTC.

V gene TRBV6-5 combines with J gene TRBJ1-2, with 10 bases matching TRBD1. CDR1 is MNHEY, CDR2 SVGAGI, per germline. The CDR3 totals 15 residues. V was clipped by 2 bases and J by 8 bases; unmatched bases: 8. The CDR3 here is CASSYLGTGVHGYTF. CDR3 DNA sequence: TGTGCCAGCAGTTACCTTGGGACAGGGGTTCACGGCTACACCTTC.

V and J are TRBV3-1 (or the pseudogene TRBV3-2) and TRBJ2-7, with 8 bases that match TRBD1. V trimming: 1 base; J trimming: 4 bases; junction bases outside the gene matches: 6. CDR1 is LGHDT and CDR2 is YNNKEL in the germline V gene (reference sequence). The CDR3 is 15 amino acids. CDR3 bases: TGTGCCAGCAGCCAAGGGACAGGGAGCTGGTACGAGCAGTACTTC. This translates into CASSQGTGSWYEQYF.

The rearrangement links TRBV4-2 to TRBJ2-7; D uncertain. Germline loops: CDR1 LGHNA, CDR2 YNFKEQ. This CDR3 is built from 16 residues. Trimming cost V 2 bases and J 1 base, with 15 bases left between them. CDR3 loop: CASSQSPASGSYEQYF. Written as DNA, the CDR3 is TGTGCCAGCAGCCAAAGCCCGGCCTCCGGGTCCTACGAGCAGTACTTC.

This clone was picked up a small number of times. The chain links TRBV5-1 to TRBJ1-3, with D perhaps TRBD1 (5 bases). Trimming took off 0 bases at V and 4 bases at J, with 11 bases between the two ends. The CDR3 spans 15 residues. The germline V gene has CDR1 SGHRS and CDR2 YFSETQ. CDR3 region: CASSLVGDQGNTIYF. For the CDR3, the DNA is TGCGCCAGCAGCTTGGTAGGGGATCAAGGAAACACCATATATTTT. Combining the CDR3 with reference TRBV5-1 and TRBJ1-3 gives the whole variable domain KAGVTQTPRYLIKTRGQQVTLSCSPISGHRSVSWYQQTPGQGLQFLFEYFSETQRNKGNFPGRFSGRQFSNSRSEMNVSTLELGDSALYLCASSLVGDQGNTIYFGEGSWLTVV.

This CDR3 reads CASSQDTIGRDRGISGELFF. The CDR3 DNA sequence: TGCGCCAGCAGCCAAGATACCATAGGCCGCGACAGGGGGATTTCGGGGGAGCTGTTTTTT. The chain joins TRBV4-3 to TRBJ2-2; 9 nucleotides align to TRBD1. In germline, CDR1 is LGHNA, CDR2 YSLEER. CDR3 size: 20 residues. The junction had 19 bases not matched to a gene; V was cut back by 0 bases and J by 8 bases.

The table lists this clone with a count of one. The chain couples TRBV7-9 to TRBJ2-3; possibly TRBD2 for D (6 bases). Germline assignment: CDR1 SEHNR and CDR2 FQNEAQ (reference sequence). Trimming took off 3 bases at V and 4 bases at J, with 14 bases between the two ends. This CDR3 is 15 amino acids long. CDR3: CASSFGGERADTQYF. CDR3 nucleotides: TGTGCCAGCAGCTTTGGAGGGGAAAGGGCAGATACGCAGTATTTT.

The chain links TRBV18 to TRBJ2-1; D gene uncertain. V dropped 3 bases and J dropped 8 bases, with 8 bases sitting between them. Germline CDR1 and CDR2: KGHSH and LQKENI. The CDR3 loop spans 12 amino acids. The CDR3 region is CASSPSSDEQFF. CDR3 sequence (DNA): TGTGCCAGCTCACCTTCTTCCGATGAGCAGTTCTTC.

This clone occurred a few times. V is TRBV27 and J is TRBJ2-7; D gene uncertain. V shed 4 bases and J shed 1 base, with 11 bases lying between them. This CDR3 has 14 amino acids. The germline V gene encodes CDR1 MNHEY and CDR2 SMNVEV (reference sequence). CDR3 amino acids: CASSSGLLSYEQYF. Here the CDR3 DNA reads TGTGCCAGCAGTTCCGGCCTTCTTTCCTACGAGCAGTACTTC.

In this sample, this clone turned up a few times. A read error may account for a junction end that differs from germline. The rearrangement joins TRBV7-7 to TRBJ2-2; D gene ambiguous. CDR1 and CDR2 from the germline V gene are SSHAT and FNYEAQ (reference sequence). CDR3 length: 16 amino acids. The CDR3 sequence is CASSPDQPANTGELFF. In nucleotides, the CDR3 is TGTGCTAGCAGCCCAGATCAGCCCGCGAACACCGGGGAGCTGTTTTTT.

This rearrangement joins TRBV24-1 to TRBJ2-1; TRBD2 is a possible D gene (5 bases). The CDR3 sequence is 19 residues long. Per the germline V gene, CDR1 is KGHDR and CDR2 is SFDVKD. With 2 bases removed from V and 4 bases from J, the gap between germline ends came to 23 bases. This CDR3 reads CATSDSLADYRAGYNEQFF. The CDR3 region has the DNA TGTGCCACCAGTGATTCCCTCGCCGACTATCGGGCCGGGTACAATGAGCAGTTCTTC.

The chain joins TRBV7-2 to TRBJ1-2, with D possibly being TRBD1 (6 bases). This CDR3 is 15 amino acids long. The V and J ends lost 5 bases and 4 bases respectively, with 17 bases between them. The germline gives CDR1 SGHTA, CDR2 FQGNSA. CDR3 sequence (DNA): TGTGCCAGCAGCGCGGATCCGGGACAAGGCTATGGCTACACCTTC. Its translation: CASSADPGQGYGYTF.

The J gene is TRBJ1-6, the V gene TRBV4-1; D not resolved. The ends were cut back, 1 base at V and 5 bases at J, with 12 bases in the middle. The CDR3 consists of 16 residues. Germline assignment: CDR1 MGHRA and CDR2 YSYEKL. Written as DNA, the CDR3 is TGCGCCAGCAGCCAAGTTTTGGACGTTGATAATTCACCCCTCCACTTT. Protein product: CASSQVLDVDNSPLHF.

This clone showed up many times. The CDR3 DNA reads as TGTGCCAGCAGCCAAGCAGGGCAGACATGGGGGACCCAGTACTTC. Translation gives CASSQAGQTWGTQYF. The rearrangement links TRBV14 to TRBJ2-5, with D possibly TRBD1 on 5 matching bases. The CDR3 totals 15 residues. Trimming cost V 1 base and J 7 bases, with 16 bases left between them. CDR1 and CDR2 (germline): SGHDN, FVKESK.

CDR3 nucleotides: TGTGCCAGCAGCTTAGATGGGCTTCGGGGGGCGAGCTATGGCTACACCTTC. It yields the protein CASSLDGLRGASYGYTF. The V gene is TRBV7-2, the J gene TRBJ1-2; perhaps TRBD1 as D (6 bases). In germline, CDR1 is SGHTA, CDR2 FQGNSA. The CDR3 spans 17 residues. Trimming took 1 base from V and 4 from J, leaving 19 bases between them.

In this sample, this clone turned up a few times. The chain couples TRBV12-3 or TRBV12-4 to TRBJ1-1; no firm D call. This CDR3 has 13 amino acids. The V end was cut by 3 bases, the J end by 1 base, with 6 bases between. For the CDR3, the DNA is TGTGCCAGCAGTTTTTTCGGGAACACTGAAGCTTTCTTT. Translation gives CASSFFGNTEAFF.

The chain carries TRBV12-5 and TRBJ2-1; perhaps TRBD1 as D (5 bases). V lost 6 bases and J lost 10, with 13 bases in between. Germline CDR1 reads LGHNT; CDR2 reads FRNRAP. This CDR3 comprises 12 residues. The CDR3 DNA follows: TGTGCTAGTGGACCAGTCGGACACGAGCAGTTCTTC. Its translation: CASGPVGHEQFF.

The rearrangement links TRBV7-2 to TRBJ2-1; 14 bases line up with TRBD2. The CDR3 runs to 15 residues. After removal of 5 bases from V and 4 bases from J, the junction contained 1 base not matched to a gene. CDR1 and CDR2 (germline): SGHTA, FQGNSA. CDR3 amino acids: CASSGTSGSYNEQFF. CDR3 sequence (DNA): TGTGCCAGCAGCGGGACTAGCGGGAGTTACAATGAGCAGTTCTTC. The entire variable domain, with the rest obtained from reference TRBV7-2 and TRBJ2-1, is as follows: GAGVSQSPSNKVTEKGKDVELRCDPISGHTALYWYRQSLGQGLEFLIYFQGNSAPDKSGLPSDRFSAERTGGSVSTLTIQRTQQEDSAVYLCASSGTSGSYNEQFFGPGTRLTVL.

V and J are TRBV30 and TRBJ2-7; D unclear. This CDR3 region has 12 residues. V gave up 0 bases and J gave up 5 bases, with 8 bases separating them. Germline CDR1 reads GTSNPN; CDR2 reads SVGIG (reference sequence). The CDR3 coding sequence is TGTGCCTGGAGTGTAATGGACCACGAGCAGTACTTC. Its protein is CAWSVMDHEQYF.

This chain joins TRBV19 and TRBJ2-2; possibly TRBD2 for D (7 bases). There are 17 residues in the CDR3. Trimming pared 2 bases from V and 0 bases from J, leaving 13 bases between. Germline V gene lookup returns CDR1 LNHDA and CDR2 SQIVND (reference sequence). The CDR3 here is CASSISGGGPNTGELFF. CDR3 nucleotide sequence: TGTGCCAGTAGTATATCTGGGGGGGGCCCGAACACCGGGGAGCTGTTTTTT.

This sequence joins TRBV4-1 and TRBJ2-1; perhaps TRBD1 as D (6 bases). V lost 0 bases, J lost 10 bases, and 16 bases lay in between. The CDR3 spans 15 residues. Per germline, CDR1 MGHRA and CDR2 YSYEKL. The CDR3 protein is CASSQEATGFGEQFF. The CDR3 DNA follows: TGCGCCAGCAGCCAAGAGGCAACAGGGTTTGGAGAGCAGTTCTTC.

Here the CDR3 DNA reads TGTGCCATCAGCGCAGGGATAGCTAACACCGGGGAGCTGTTTTTT. This translates into CAISAGIANTGELFF. This chain connects TRBV10-3 to TRBJ2-2; D may be TRBD1 (5 bases). There are 15 residues in the CDR3. The V gene lost 6 bases and the J gene lost 2 bases, with 13 bases spanning the gap. The V gene's germline CDR1 is ENHRY and CDR2 SYGVKD.

The CDR3 nucleotides are TGTGCCAGCAGCTTGGGCCTGTGGGACAATGAAAAACTGTTTTTT. This gives the protein CASSLGLWDNEKLFF. The chain couples TRBV5-6 to TRBJ1-4, with a weak D call TRBD1 (5 bases). The CDR3 contains 15 residues. V lost 0 bases and J lost 5, with 11 bases in between. Germline V gene data show CDR1 as SGHDT and CDR2 as YYEEEE.

The CDR3 DNA follows: TGCGCCAGCAGCTTGGGCCAGGGGGCGCTTGGAGATACGCAGTATTTT. Its translation: CASSLGQGALGDTQYF. This sequence joins TRBV5-1 and TRBJ2-3, with 8 nucleotides matching TRBD1. There are 16 residues in the CDR3. V trimming: 0 bases; J trimming: 5 bases; junction bases outside the gene matches: 8. CDR1 and CDR2 (germline): SGHRS, YFSETQ.

This clone was observed a handful of times. The chain links TRBV20-1 to TRBJ2-1; D is uncertain. The CDR3 extends over 11 amino acids. The ends were cut back, 7 bases at V and 7 bases at J, with 11 bases in the middle. Germline loops: CDR1 DFQATT, CDR2 SNEGSKA (reference sequence). CDR3 in DNA: TGCAGTGTTTTCCCCGTTAATGAGCAGTTCTTC. Amino acids: CSVFPVNEQFF.

CDR3 region: CASSEGPGGELFF. The DNA for the CDR3 is TGCGCCAGCAGCGAGGGCCCGGGGGGGGAGCTGTTTTTT. The V call is TRBV5-1, the J call TRBJ2-2; D perhaps matches TRBD2 (5 bases). This CDR3 contains 13 residues. The V gene lost 4 bases and the J gene lost 8 bases, with 12 bases spanning the gap. Germline CDR1 reads SGHRS; CDR2 reads YFSETQ.

This clone occurred a few times. J is TRBJ1-1 and V is TRBV11-1, with TRBD1 matching 8 bases. Germline V lookup: CDR1 SGHAT, CDR2 FQDESV (reference sequence). The CDR3 is made up of 14 amino acids. V trimming: 5 bases; J trimming: 6 bases; junction bases outside the gene matches: 8. The CDR3 loop is CASSIQQGGAEAFF. CDR3 coding DNA: TGTGCCAGCAGCATACAACAGGGGGGGGCTGAAGCTTTCTTT. Variable domain in full (rest from reference TRBV11-1 and TRBJ1-1): EAEVAQSPRYKITEKSQAVAFWCDPISGHATLYWYRQILGQGPELLVQFQDESVVDDSQLPKDRFSAERLKGVDSTLKIQPAELGDSAMYLCASSIQQGGAEAFFGQGTRLTVV.

V gene TRBV5-1 combines with J gene TRBJ2-7, with 10 bases identical to TRBD2. V trimming: 4 bases; J trimming: 3 bases; junction bases outside the gene matches: 4. CDR1 is SGHRS, CDR2 YFSETQ, per germline. The CDR3 covers 14 residues. Here the CDR3 DNA reads TGCGCCAGCAGCCCAGCGGGAGGGGGCTACGAGCAGTACTTC. It specifies CASSPAGGGYEQYF.

This clone occurred once. This chain connects TRBV11-2 to TRBJ2-5; 8 nucleotides align to TRBD1. The junction had 4 bases not matched to a gene; V was cut back by 4 bases and J by 3 bases. This CDR3 is built from 14 residues. CDR1 and CDR2 (germline): SGHAT, FQNNGV. The CDR3 spells CASSSNRGKETQYF. In DNA form, the CDR3 reads TGTGCCAGCAGCTCTAACAGGGGGAAAGAGACCCAGTACTTC.

The chain recombines TRBV19 with TRBJ1-5; possibly TRBD1 for D (5 bases). Germline loops: CDR1 LNHDA, CDR2 SQIVND (reference sequence). The CDR3 loop spans 15 amino acids. Trimming cost V 10 bases and J 2 bases, with 18 bases left between them. CDR3 protein: CATQEGGDGNQPQHF. In nucleotides, the CDR3 is TGTGCCACTCAAGAGGGAGGGGACGGCAATCAGCCCCAGCATTTT.

The chain employs TRBV30 and TRBJ1-1; maybe TRBD1 (5 bases). V dropped 0 bases and J dropped 6 bases, with 11 bases sitting between them. Germline CDR1 and CDR2: GTSNPN and SVGIG (reference sequence). The CDR3 extends over 13 amino acids. This chain's CDR3 is CAWSVEGYAEAFF. The DNA of the CDR3 is TGTGCCTGGAGTGTCGAGGGGTACGCTGAAGCTTTCTTT. Combining the CDR3 with reference TRBV30 and TRBJ1-1 gives the whole variable domain SQTIHQWPATLVQPVGSPLSLECTVEGTSNPNLYWYRQAAGRGLQLLFYSVGIGQISSEVPQNLSASRPQDRQFILSSKKLLLSDSGFYLCAWSVEGYAEAFFGQGTRLTVV.